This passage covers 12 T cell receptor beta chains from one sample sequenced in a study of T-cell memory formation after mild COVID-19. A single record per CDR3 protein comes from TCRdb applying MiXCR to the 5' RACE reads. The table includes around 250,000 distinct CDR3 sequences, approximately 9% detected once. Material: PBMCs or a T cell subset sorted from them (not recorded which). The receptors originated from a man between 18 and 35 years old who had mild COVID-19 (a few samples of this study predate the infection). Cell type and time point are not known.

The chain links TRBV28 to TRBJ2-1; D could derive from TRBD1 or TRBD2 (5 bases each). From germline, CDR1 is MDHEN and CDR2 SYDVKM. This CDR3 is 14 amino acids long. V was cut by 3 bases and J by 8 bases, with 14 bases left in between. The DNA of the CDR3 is TGTGCCAGCAGTTTTGCTGGGGACGGGGATGAGCAGTTCTTC. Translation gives CASSFAGDGDEQFF.

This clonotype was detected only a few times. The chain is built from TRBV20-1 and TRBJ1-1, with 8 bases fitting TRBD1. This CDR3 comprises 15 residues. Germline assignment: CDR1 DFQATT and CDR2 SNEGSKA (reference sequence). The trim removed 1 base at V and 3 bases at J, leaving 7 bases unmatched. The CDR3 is CSARVPGTGYTEAFF. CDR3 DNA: TGCAGTGCTAGAGTTCCCGGGACAGGATACACTGAAGCTTTCTTT.

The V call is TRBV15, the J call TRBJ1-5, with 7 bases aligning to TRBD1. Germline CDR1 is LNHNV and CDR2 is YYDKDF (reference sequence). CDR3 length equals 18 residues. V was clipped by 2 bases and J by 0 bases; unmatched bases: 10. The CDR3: CATSRLRTGPNSNQPQHF. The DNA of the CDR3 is TGTGCCACCAGCAGACTCCGGACAGGTCCTAATAGCAATCAGCCCCAGCATTTT.

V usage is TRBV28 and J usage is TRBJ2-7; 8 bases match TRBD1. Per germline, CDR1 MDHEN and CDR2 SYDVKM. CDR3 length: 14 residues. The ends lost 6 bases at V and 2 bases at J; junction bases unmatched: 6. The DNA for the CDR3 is TGTGCCAGCAGCCCGGACAGGGCCACCTACGAGCAGTACGTC. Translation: CASSPDRATYEQYV.

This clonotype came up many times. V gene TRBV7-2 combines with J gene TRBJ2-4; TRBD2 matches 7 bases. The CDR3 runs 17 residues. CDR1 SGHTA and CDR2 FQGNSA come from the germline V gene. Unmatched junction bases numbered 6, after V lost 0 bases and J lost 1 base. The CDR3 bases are TGTGCCAGCAGCTTAGCGAGGGACGGGGGGGCCAAAAACATTCAGTACTTC. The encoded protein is CASSLARDGGAKNIQYF.

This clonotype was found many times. In DNA, the CDR3 is TGTGCCACCGGCGGGGGATACAATGAGCAGTTCTTC. This encodes CATGGGYNEQFF. The chain has TRBV24-1 and TRBJ2-1, with 7 bases lining up with TRBD2. In germline, CDR1 is KGHDR, CDR2 SFDVKD. There are 12 residues in the CDR3. V shed 9 bases and J 4 bases; nucleotides not matched to a gene: 2.

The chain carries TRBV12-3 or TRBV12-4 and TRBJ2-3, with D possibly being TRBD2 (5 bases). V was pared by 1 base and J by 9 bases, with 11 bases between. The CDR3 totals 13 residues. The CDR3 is CASSLGEGSTQYF. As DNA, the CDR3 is TGTGCCAGCAGTTTAGGCGAGGGCTCGACGCAGTATTTT.

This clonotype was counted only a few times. This CDR3 reads CASSQEEGQNYEQYF. The CDR3 DNA is TGCGCCAGCAGCCAAGAGGAGGGACAGAACTACGAGCAGTACTTC. V usage is TRBV4-1 and J usage is TRBJ2-7; possible D gene TRBD1, 7 bases. CDR1 MGHRA and CDR2 YSYEKL come from the germline V gene. The CDR3 is 15 residues long. The V gene lost 0 bases and the J gene lost 3 bases, with 12 bases spanning the gap.

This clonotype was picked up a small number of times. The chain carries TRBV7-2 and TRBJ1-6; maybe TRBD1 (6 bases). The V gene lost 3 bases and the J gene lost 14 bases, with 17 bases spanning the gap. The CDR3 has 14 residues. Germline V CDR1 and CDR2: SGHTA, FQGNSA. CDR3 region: CASSLTGAISALHF. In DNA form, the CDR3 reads TGTGCCAGCAGCTTGACGGGGGCGATATCCGCCCTCCACTTT.

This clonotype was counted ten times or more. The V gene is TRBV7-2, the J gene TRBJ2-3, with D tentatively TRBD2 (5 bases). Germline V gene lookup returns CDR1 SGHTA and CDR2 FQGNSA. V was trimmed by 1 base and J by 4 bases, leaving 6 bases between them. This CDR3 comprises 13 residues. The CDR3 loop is CASSLERADTQYF. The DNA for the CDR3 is TGTGCCAGCAGCTTAGAGAGGGCAGATACGCAGTATTTT.

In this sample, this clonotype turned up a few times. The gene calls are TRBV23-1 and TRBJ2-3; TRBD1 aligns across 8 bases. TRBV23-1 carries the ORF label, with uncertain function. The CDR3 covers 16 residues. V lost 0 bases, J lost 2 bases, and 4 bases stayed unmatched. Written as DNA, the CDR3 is TGCGCCAGCAGTCAATCTACAGGGGGAACCACAGATACGCAGTATTTT. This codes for CASSQSTGGTTDTQYF.

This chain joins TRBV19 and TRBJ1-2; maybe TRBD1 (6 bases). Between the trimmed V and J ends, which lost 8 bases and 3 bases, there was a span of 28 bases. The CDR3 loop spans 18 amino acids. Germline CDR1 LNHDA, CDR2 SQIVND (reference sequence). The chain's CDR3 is CASGVIGQTVRMDYGYTF. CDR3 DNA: TGTGCCAGTGGTGTAATTGGACAGACTGTCAGGATGGACTATGGCTACACCTTC.